This TCR beta chain derives from a study of CD8+ T cells in alopecia areata. The overall study: Oral tofacitinib (5 to 10 mg twice daily) was administered to treated patients.

As the sequencing template, cDNA was produced by extracting RNA and reverse transcribing it. Clones were read by immunoSEQ multiplex PCR, and TCRdb kept only the in-frame ones, dropping some. Of around 160,000 clones detected, around 87% appear once; the ten largest clones hold less than 15%. Trimming left V 7 bases short and J 1 base short, with 14 bases between. Germline CDR1 SQVTM, CDR2 ANQGSEA. The CDR3 covers 15 residues. The TCR comes from a human donor with alopecia areata. This specimen consisted of CD8+ T cells sorted from blood, obtained at week 0. The rearrangement uses TRBV29-1 and TRBJ2-6; D is ambiguous. CDR3: CSARAYGSGANVLTF. CDR3 nucleotide sequence: TGCAGCGCAAGAGCCTACGGGTCTGGGGCCAACGTCCTGACTTTC.